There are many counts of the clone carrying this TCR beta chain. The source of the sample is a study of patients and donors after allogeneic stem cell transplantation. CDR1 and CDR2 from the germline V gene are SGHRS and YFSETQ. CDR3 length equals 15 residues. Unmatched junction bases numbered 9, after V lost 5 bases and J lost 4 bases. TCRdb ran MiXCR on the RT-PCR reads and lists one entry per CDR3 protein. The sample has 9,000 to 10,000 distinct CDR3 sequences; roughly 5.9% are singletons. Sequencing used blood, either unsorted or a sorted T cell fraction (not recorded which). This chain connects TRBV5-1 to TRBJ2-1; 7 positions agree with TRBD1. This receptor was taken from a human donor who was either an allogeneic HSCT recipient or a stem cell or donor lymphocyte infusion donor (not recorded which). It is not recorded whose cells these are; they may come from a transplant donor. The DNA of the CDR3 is TGCGCCAGCAGTTTGACGGGACAGTCGTACAATGAGCAGTTCTTC. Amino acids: CASSLTGQSYNEQFF.